These T cell receptor beta chains were read from a single sample in a study of blood T cell repertoires in COVID-19. TCRdb's copy holds only in-frame clones and misses some; the assay was immunoSEQ multiplex PCR. The table lists 250,000 or so clones, approximately 82% of them singletons. Sequencing was done on a sample of peripheral blood. Receptors originate from a woman at least 80 years old with acute or convalescent COVID-19. The CDR3 runs from the conserved cysteine through the conserved F or W. The order of the fields is D gene, V gene, J gene, clone size, CDR3 DNA, CDR3 protein. The D gene is left open where the match is weak. Clone size is not always given. Where it is, it says once, few, many or a class for expanded clones.

.,TRBV27,TRBJ2-5,.,TGTGCCAGCAGTAGCGACAGACAAGAGACCCAGTACTTC,CASSSDRQETQYF
TRBD1,TRBV28,TRBJ1-5,.,TGTGCCAGCAGGCCCCAACAGGGGGTCAATCAGCCCCAGCATTTT,CASRPQQGVNQPQHF
.,TRBV5-1,TRBJ1-4,.,TGCGCCAGCAGCCCTCAGGGAGGTGACGAAAAACTGTTTTTT,CASSPQGGDEKLFF
.,TRBV6-2/TRBV6-3,TRBJ1-2,.,TGTGCCAGCAGTTACTCGATTCCAGGGACAAATGGCTACACCTTC,CASSYSIPGTNGYTF
.,TRBV11-3,TRBJ2-1,.,TGTGCCAGCAGCCGGCGGGACGGGTATAACAATGAGCAGTTCTTC,CASSRRDGYNNEQFF
TRBD2,TRBV18,TRBJ2-1,.,TGTGCCAGCTCGCCCCCCGGGACTAGCGGGAGATGGAACCTCAATGAGCAGTTCTTC,CASSPPGTSGRWNLNEQFF
.,TRBV7-6,TRBJ2-5,.,TGTGCCAGCAGTCAGTACCAAGAGACCCAGTACTTC,CASSQYQETQYF
.,TRBV2,TRBJ1-2,once,TGTGCCAGTTCACAGGGTGTCGACTATGGCTACACCTTC,CASSQGVDYGYTF
TRBD2,TRBV5-4,TRBJ2-3,.,TGTGCCAGCAGTACGGGGTTCAAGCGGGGGAGCACAGATACGCAGTATTTT,CASSTGFKRGSTDTQYF
.,TRBV3-1/TRBV3-2,TRBJ1-3,.,TGTGCCAGCAGCCAAGGTGCCCTGAGCTCTGGAAACACCATATATTTT,CASSQGALSSGNTIYF
TRBD2,TRBV30,TRBJ2-1,.,TGTGCCTGGAGCCGACTAGCGAACTCCTACAATGAGCAGTTCTTC,CAWSRLANSYNEQFF
TRBD1,TRBV2,TRBJ1-5,few,TGTGCCAGCAGCGGACAGGGTAGGATTAATGGTCAGCCCCAGCATTTT,CASSGQGRINGQPQHF
TRBD2,TRBV6-6,TRBJ2-3,.,TGTGCCAGCAGTTACTCACGGGGGGGCACAGATACGCAGTATTTT,CASSYSRGGTDTQYF
TRBD2,TRBV5-5,TRBJ2-1,.,TGTGCCAGCAGCTTTTGGGCTAGCGGGGGTGATGAGCAGTTCTTC,CASSFWASGGDEQFF
TRBD2,TRBV7-2,TRBJ2-5,.,TGTGCCAGCAGCTCGCGGACTAGCGGGGGGGCGGAGACCCAGTACTTC,CASSSRTSGGAETQYF
TRBD1,TRBV6-2/TRBV6-3,TRBJ1-2,.,TGTGCCAGCAGTTACTCGCCAGGGGGCCGGGATGGCTACACCTTC,CASSYSPGGRDGYTF
.,TRBV6-2/TRBV6-3,TRBJ2-7,.,TGTGCCAGCAGCTCAGGGGTTCGGGGGGCGTCCCCATACGAGCAGTACTTC,CASSSGVRGASPYEQYF
.,TRBV11-2,TRBJ1-6,.,TGTGCCAGCAGCCCGCTTCCCCAGGGGAATTCACCCCTCCACTTT,CASSPLPQGNSPLHF
TRBD2,TRBV9,TRBJ2-5,few,TGTGCCAGCAGCGCCCCTCCGGGGCGGGGGGGCATTGAGACCCAGTACTTC,CASSAPPGRGGIETQYF
TRBD1,TRBV9,TRBJ1-1,once,TGTGCCAGCAGCCTCCGTCCGGGACAGGGGTATCAGGGCCCTGAAGCTTTCTTT,CASSLRPGQGYQGPEAFF
.,TRBV4-3,TRBJ1-2,.,TGCGCCAGCAGCCAAGGAGAGGGGGTCTATGGCTACACCTTC,CASSQGEGVYGYTF
TRBD2,TRBV15,TRBJ2-7,.,TGTGCCACCAGCAGCTTTCGAGCGGGGGACTACGAGCAGTACTTC,CATSSFRAGDYEQYF
.,TRBV28,TRBJ2-3,.,TGTGCCAGCAGTTTCGCTCTCAGGGGAGGGCCAGATACGCAGTATTTT,CASSFALRGGPDTQYF
.,TRBV27,TRBJ2-1,.,TGTGCCAGCAGTTTATCGTGGCTCAACAATGAGCAGTTCTTC,CASSLSWLNNEQFF
.,TRBV14,TRBJ2-1,few,TGTGCCAGCAGCCAAGCCTTTGGGACATTGAACAATGAGCAGTTCTTC,CASSQAFGTLNNEQFF
TRBD1,TRBV2,TRBJ1-1,.,TGTGCCAGCAGGCTCGGACAGGGTGGAGCACAGACTGAAGCTTTCTTT,CASRLGQGGAQTEAFF
TRBD2,TRBV4-2,TRBJ2-3,.,TGTGCCAGCAGCCAGCTAACTAGCGGGAGTAGGGATACGCAGTATTTT,CASSQLTSGSRDTQYF
TRBD1,TRBV5-5,TRBJ1-6,.,TGTGCCAGCAGCCTTTTGGGGACAGGGAATTCACCCCTCCACTTT,CASSLLGTGNSPLHF
TRBD1,TRBV23-1,TRBJ2-2,.,TGCGCCAGCAGTCACCCGAAAATTGGACAGGGGGGGAACACCGGGGAGCTGTTTTTT,CASSHPKIGQGGNTGELFF
.,TRBV18,TRBJ2-6,.,TGTGCCAGCTCACGCACCAGGGGCGGGAGCGCCTCTGGGGCCAACGTCCTGACTTTC,CASSRTRGGSASGANVLTF
.,TRBV7-2,TRBJ1-2,.,TGTGCCAGCAGCTTAGAACAGCTCTATGGCTACACCTTC,CASSLEQLYGYTF
TRBD2,TRBV7-3,TRBJ2-1,.,TGTGCCAGCAGCTTAATGTCGGGAGGGCCAAATGAGCAGTTCTTC,CASSLMSGGPNEQFF
.,TRBV14,TRBJ1-1,.,TGTGCCAGCAGCCAATTTAGGCAGGGGCAGAACACTGAAGCTTTCTTT,CASSQFRQGQNTEAFF
.,TRBV15,TRBJ2-5,.,TGTGCCACCAGCAGAGATCCCCTGACTAGTATCGAGACCCAGTACTTC,CATSRDPLTSIETQYF
.,TRBV21-1,TRBJ2-3,few,TGTGCCAGCAGCAGCGGCGTGGAGGGCACAGATACGCAGTATTTT,CASSSGVEGTDTQYF
.,TRBV6-6,TRBJ2-3,.,TGTGCCAGCAGGCCTCCAGGGGATACGCAGTATTTT,CASRPPGDTQYF
TRBD2,TRBV4-3,TRBJ2-7,.,TGCGCCAGCAGCCAACCTACCGGGACTAGCGGGAGGGCCTACGAGCAGTACTTC,CASSQPTGTSGRAYEQYF
.,TRBV6-2/TRBV6-3,TRBJ1-5,.,TGTGCCAGCAGTTCGCAAGCTAGAAGCAATCAGCCCCAGCATTTT,CASSSQARSNQPQHF
.,TRBV28,TRBJ1-1,once,TGTGCCAGCGGACTGGGGGAAGGGGGCACTGAAGCTTTCTTT,CASGLGEGGTEAFF
TRBD2,TRBV18,TRBJ2-1,few,TGTGCCAGCTCACCTCTACGGCAAACTAGCGGGAGCTACAATGAGCAGTTCTTC,CASSPLRQTSGSYNEQFF
.,TRBV7-2,TRBJ2-3,.,TGTGCCAGCAGCTTAGGTACTAGCAGGGTCACAGATACGCAGTATTTT,CASSLGTSRVTDTQYF
TRBD1,TRBV20-1,TRBJ2-2,.,TGCAGTGCTAGTAGGGGGCAGAACACCGGGGAGCTGTTTTTT,CSASRGQNTGELFF
TRBD2,TRBV19,TRBJ2-2,.,TGTGCCAGTACCCTAGGACTAGCGGGAGGCACCGGGGAGCTGTTTTTT,CASTLGLAGGTGELFF
.,TRBV7-8,TRBJ1-5,.,TGTGCCAGCAGCCCTGGGGGGAGCAATCAGCCCCAGCATTTT,CASSPGGSNQPQHF
.,TRBV5-4,TRBJ1-3,few,TGTGCCAGCAGCTTGGGCGGGGGGATCTCTGGAAACACCATATATTTT,CASSLGGGISGNTIYF
TRBD1,TRBV15,TRBJ1-4,.,TGTGCCACCAGCGAGGGACAGGGGAATGAAAAACTGTTTTTT,CATSEGQGNEKLFF
TRBD1,TRBV11-3,TRBJ2-7,.,TGTGCCAGCAGCCTAGGACAGGGTGGTTTCCAGTACTTC,CASSLGQGGFQYF
TRBD2,TRBV5-6,TRBJ2-5,.,TGTGCCAGCAGCCCACCGGGACTAGCCAGGGAGACCCAGTACTTC,CASSPPGLARETQYF
TRBD2,TRBV9,TRBJ2-1,.,TGTGCCAGCAGCGTAACTGTAGGGACTAGCGGACGACCTCTCTCCTACAATGAGCAGTTCTTC,CASSVTVGTSGRPLSYNEQFF
TRBD1,TRBV2,TRBJ1-1,.,TGTGCCAGCCAACTAGGGGTCGGACAGGGCCTGAACACTGAAGCTTTCTTT,CASQLGVGQGLNTEAFF
TRBD2,TRBV28,TRBJ2-1,.,TGTGCCAGCAGCCTAGGGCTAGCGGGAGTAAAGTGGAATGAGCAGTTCTTC,CASSLGLAGVKWNEQFF
TRBD1,TRBV6-2/TRBV6-3,TRBJ1-2,.,TGTGCCAGCAGCCCCGGGACAGTGTTTCATGGCTACACCTTC,CASSPGTVFHGYTF
.,TRBV4-2,TRBJ1-6,.,TGTGCCAGCAACCCCGGCGGGTTTTCACCCCTCCACTTT,CASNPGGFSPLHF
.,TRBV5-4,TRBJ1-1,.,TGTGCCAGCAGCTCAGGACAGATGAACACTGAAGCTTTCTTT,CASSSGQMNTEAFF
TRBD2,TRBV28,TRBJ2-1,.,TGTGCCAGCAGTTTACTAGCGGTCCAAAATGAGCAGTTCTTC,CASSLLAVQNEQFF